These T cell receptor beta chains were read from a single sample in a study of blood T cell repertoires in COVID-19. The assay was immunoSEQ multiplex PCR, and TCRdb's table has in-frame clones only and misses some. The table records over 200,000 clones, under 90% of them present only once. The sequenced sample was peripheral blood. These receptors originate from a woman between 35 and 50 years old with active or convalescent COVID-19. Both conserved end residues are part of each CDR3.

CDR3 protein | V gene
CASSSWGRANEKLFF | TRBV28
CASSPRLAGGPREQFF | TRBV7-3
CASSYGTVSSGNTIYF | TRBV6-5
CASSDRTGFSNQPQHF | TRBV2
CASSHDDRTSSYNEQFF | TRBV4-3
CASSGGDRNSPLHF | TRBV19
CATRGAPNEKLFF | TRBV18
CASSYKGYTEAFF | TRBV6-5
CASSSWGDSEAFF | TRBV2
CASTVPNSGANVLTF | TRBV28
CASSAGYQETQYF | TRBV2
CASTLTGTGSPEAFF | TRBV27
CASSDGLGRNTEAFF | TRBV6-1
CASSITGANTEAFF | TRBV7-2
CAISEGGNQQFF | TRBV10-3
CASSLGGFGTEAFF | TRBV5-1
CASSQLTGFQETQYF | TRBV14
CATKKQIWGREAGGWETQYF | TRBV24-1
CASSSARAPYEQYF | TRBV6-2/TRBV6-3
CASSEWASRPYEQYF | TRBV6-1
CATSRQGGTEAFF | TRBV24-1
CASSQVAGVRIEQFF | TRBV5-5
CASSEEARSEQYF | TRBV10-1
CSVLTGLGNYEQYF | TRBV29-1
CAISQDQGARSPLHF | TRBV10-3
CASSTDRDQPQHF | TRBV7-2
CASSLGTGQYGYTF | TRBV28
CAISPPGGNTDTQYF | TRBV10-3
CATRTGGSYNEQFF | TRBV24-1
CASSDPPGTSGTDTQYF | TRBV7-3
CATSRAPVSSNQPQHF | TRBV15
CASSFLGTRGGPGEQYF | TRBV5-1
CASRSLLRRESYEQYF | TRBV12-2
CATSRDRGSDGNTIYF | TRBV15
CASSQDRIQEKLFF | TRBV3-1/TRBV3-2
CASSWGSQPQHF | TRBV2
CASSLPSEADTQYF | TRBV5-8
CASSPRLAGDYEQFF | TRBV18
CASSLQGQGGINEQFF | TRBV19
CAISQTGGQDTQYF | TRBV10-3
CASSSRAGGLTQYF | TRBV2
CASSVQGQSMNTEAFF | TRBV28
CASSNRGATDTQYF | TRBV5-4
CASSEFSYNEQFF | TRBV6-1
CASSMRSYGYTF | TRBV7-8
CASSPRQGANYGYTF | TRBV18
CASSISGGSDEQFF | TRBV19
CASSSSGSVYEQYF | TRBV28
CASSQPRRGPEQSNYGYTF | TRBV3-1/TRBV3-2
CASSWDLTGGYTEAFF | TRBV5-1
CASEWTGRNTEAFF | TRBV25-1
CASLNSGFTEAFF | TRBV27
CASGSYRDPGGSAEAFF | TRBV12-5
CATSGGPMEETQYF | TRBV15
CASSAGQGLTGELFF | TRBV19
CASSLGQGPDTQYF | TRBV5-1
CASSQDRGPEAFF | TRBV4-3
CASSQAAGRQGGYTF | TRBV3-1/TRBV3-2